Listed here is a single TCR beta chain. No antigen is known for it. The sample belongs to a study of cytomegalovirus exposure and HLA in healthy donors. The study, taken as a whole, reports: Cytomegalovirus-associated status was assigned to about 150 TCR beta chains. For cytomegalovirus status, the classifier reportedly gave diagnoses with high specificity and sensitivity. According to a subsequent analysis, TCR clusters identified in the first cohort showed a tendency to co-occur across the 120 validation repertoires.

V lost 0 bases and J 3 bases, leaving 8 bases between the germline ends. The CDR3 contains 14 residues. CDR1 MNHEY and CDR2 SVGAGI come from the germline V gene. The table came from immunoSEQ multiplex PCR; TCRdb's copy has only in-frame clones and leaves some out. The sample comprises approximately 270,000 clones, about 90% of which are singletons, and about 12% rests with the top ten. The chain employs TRBV6-5 and TRBJ1-2; D is uncertain. Sequencing was performed on PBMCs. The sequence derives from a man aged 18-30 years in good health and CMV-seropositive. Here the CDR3 reads CASSYSRQYYGYTF. CDR3 in DNA: TGTGCCAGCAGTTACTCGCGGCAGTACTATGGCTACACCTTC.